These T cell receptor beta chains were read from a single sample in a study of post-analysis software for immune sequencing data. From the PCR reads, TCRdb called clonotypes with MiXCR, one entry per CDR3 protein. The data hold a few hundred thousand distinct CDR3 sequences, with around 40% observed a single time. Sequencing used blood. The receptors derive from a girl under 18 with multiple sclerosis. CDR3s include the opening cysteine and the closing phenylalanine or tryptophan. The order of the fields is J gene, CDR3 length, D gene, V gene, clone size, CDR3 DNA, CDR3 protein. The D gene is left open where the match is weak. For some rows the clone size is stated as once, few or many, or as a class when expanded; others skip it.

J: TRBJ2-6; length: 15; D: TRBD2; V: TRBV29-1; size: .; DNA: TGCAGCGCGACTAGCGGGCATTCTGGGGCCAACGTCCTGACTTTC; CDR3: CSATSGHSGANVLTF
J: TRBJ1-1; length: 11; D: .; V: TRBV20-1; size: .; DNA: TGCAGTGCTAGAGTTAGTACTGAAGCTTTCTTT; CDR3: CSARVSTEAFF
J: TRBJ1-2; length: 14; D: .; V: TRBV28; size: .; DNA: TGTGCCAGCAGGGGGACCGATACTAACTATGGCTACACCTTC; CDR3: CASRGTDTNYGYTF
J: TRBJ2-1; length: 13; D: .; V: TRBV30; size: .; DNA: TGTGCCTGGAGTGAGGGCCGACACAATGAGCAGTTCTTC; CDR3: CAWSEGRHNEQFF
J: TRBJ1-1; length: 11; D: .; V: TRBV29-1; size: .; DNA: TGCAGCGTTCAGGAGAACACTGAAGCTTTCTTT; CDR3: CSVQENTEAFF
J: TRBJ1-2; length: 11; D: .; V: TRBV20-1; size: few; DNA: TGCAGTGCTAGAGCGGGGGGGGGCTACACCTTC; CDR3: CSARAGGGYTF
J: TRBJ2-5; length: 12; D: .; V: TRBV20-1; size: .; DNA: TGCAGTGCTATGGCGTTAGGGCAGACCCAGTACTTC; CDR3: CSAMALGQTQYF
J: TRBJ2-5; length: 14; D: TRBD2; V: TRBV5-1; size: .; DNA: TGCGCCAGCAGCTACTTAGCGGGAGAGGAGACCCAGTACTTC; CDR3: CASSYLAGEETQYF
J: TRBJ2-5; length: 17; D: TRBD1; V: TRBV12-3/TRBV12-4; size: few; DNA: TGTGCCAGCACCAAAACGCCGGACAGGGCCACCCAAGAGACCCAGTACTTC; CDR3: CASTKTPDRATQETQYF
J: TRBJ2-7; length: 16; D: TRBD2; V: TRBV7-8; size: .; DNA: TGTGCCAGCAGCACTTCTAGCGGGAGGGCCTACTACGAGCAGTACTTC; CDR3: CASSTSSGRAYYEQYF
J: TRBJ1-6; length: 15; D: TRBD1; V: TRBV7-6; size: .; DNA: TGTGCCAGCAGCTTACGGACAGGGCTGGACTCACCCCTCCACTTT; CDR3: CASSLRTGLDSPLHF
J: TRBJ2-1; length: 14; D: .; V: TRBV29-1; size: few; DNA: TGCAGCGTTGAAAGTACCGGGTTCGCGAATGAGCAGTTCTTC; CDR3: CSVESTGFANEQFF
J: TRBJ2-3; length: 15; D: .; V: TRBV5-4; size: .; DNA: TGTGCCAGCAGCTTGGAGGGCGTTTTAAGGGATACGCAGTATTTT; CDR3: CASSLEGVLRDTQYF
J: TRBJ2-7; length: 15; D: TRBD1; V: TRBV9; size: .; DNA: TGTGCCAGCAGCAAGGAGGACAGGGTGCCCTACGAGCAGTACTTC; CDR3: CASSKEDRVPYEQYF
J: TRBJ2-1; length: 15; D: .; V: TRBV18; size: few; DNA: TGTGCCAGCTCACGGGGGGGGCTCGCCTACAATGAGCAGTTCTTC; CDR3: CASSRGGLAYNEQFF
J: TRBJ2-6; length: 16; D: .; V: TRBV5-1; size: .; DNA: TGCGCCAGCAGCTTGGTGCATTTCTCTGGGGCCAACGTCCTGACTTTC; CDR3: CASSLVHFSGANVLTF
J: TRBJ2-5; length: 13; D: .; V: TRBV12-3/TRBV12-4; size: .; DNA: TGTGCCAGCAGTTTAGACCCGCGGGAGACCCAGTACTTC; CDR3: CASSLDPRETQYF
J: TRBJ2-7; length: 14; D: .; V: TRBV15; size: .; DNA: TGTGCCACCAGCCCTGGGGACACTTTCTACGAGCAGTACTTC; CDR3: CATSPGDTFYEQYF
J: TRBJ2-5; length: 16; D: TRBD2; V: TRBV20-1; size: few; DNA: TGCAGTGCGTGGGCTAGCGGGAGTTCGTACCAAGAGACCCAGTACTTC; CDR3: CSAWASGSSYQETQYF
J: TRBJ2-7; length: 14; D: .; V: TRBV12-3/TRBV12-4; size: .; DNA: TGTGCCAGCAGCACAGCTAGTAAGGTCTCCGAGCAGTACTTC; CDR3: CASSTASKVSEQYF
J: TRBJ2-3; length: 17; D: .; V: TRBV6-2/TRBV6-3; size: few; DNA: TGTGCCAGCACCGACGGTATCTATGGGACGACGGCACATACGCAGTATTTT; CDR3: CASTDGIYGTTAHTQYF
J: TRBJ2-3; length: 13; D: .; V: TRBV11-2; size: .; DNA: TGTGCCAGCAGCTTTCACAACACAGATACGCAGTATTTT; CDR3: CASSFHNTDTQYF
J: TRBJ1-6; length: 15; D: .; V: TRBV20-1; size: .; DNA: TGCAGTGCTAGAGGGACTGGTTTCGGGTTTTCACCCCTCCACTTT; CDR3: CSARGTGFGFSPLHF
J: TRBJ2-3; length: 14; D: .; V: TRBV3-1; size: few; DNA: TGTGCCAGCAGCCGAGGACATCTCCCAGATACGCAGTATTTT; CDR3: CASSRGHLPDTQYF
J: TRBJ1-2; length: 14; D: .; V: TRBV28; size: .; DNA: TGTGCCAGCAGTTTCGCCGGGACGGACTATGGCTACACCTTC; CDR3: CASSFAGTDYGYTF
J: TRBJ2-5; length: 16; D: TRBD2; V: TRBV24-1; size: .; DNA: TGTGCCACCAGTGATAGGACTAGCGGGAGGGCCAGTGAGCAGTACTTC; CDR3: CATSDRTSGRASEQYF
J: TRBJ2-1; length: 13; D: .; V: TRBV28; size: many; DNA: TGTGCCAGCTCGGCAGGGCCCTACAATGAGCAGTTCTTC; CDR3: CASSAGPYNEQFF
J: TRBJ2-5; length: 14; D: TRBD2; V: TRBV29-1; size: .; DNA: TGCAGCGTTCCGCGGGCTAGCGGGGATGAGACCCAGTACTTC; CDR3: CSVPRASGDETQYF
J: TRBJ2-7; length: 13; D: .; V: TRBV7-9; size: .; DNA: TGTGCCAGCAGCGCATCCGGGGTTGGCGAGCAGTACTTC; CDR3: CASSASGVGEQYF
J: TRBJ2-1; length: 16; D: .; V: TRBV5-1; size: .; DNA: TGCGCCAGCAGCTCGGACTCCCTGAGCTCCTACAATGAGCAGTTCTTC; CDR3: CASSSDSLSSYNEQFF
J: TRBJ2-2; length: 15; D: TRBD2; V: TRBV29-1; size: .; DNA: TGCAGCGTTGAGGTTAGCGGGGCGAACACCGGGGAGCTGTTTTTT; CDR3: CSVEVSGANTGELFF
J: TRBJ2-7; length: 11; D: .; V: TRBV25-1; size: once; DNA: TGTGCCAGCGCTACAGGCGGTAAGCAGTACTTC; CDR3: CASATGGKQYF
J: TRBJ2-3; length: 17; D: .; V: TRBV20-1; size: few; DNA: TGCAGTGCTAGAGATCCGTCGGAACACGCTAGCACAGATACGCAGTATTTT; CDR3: CSARDPSEHASTDTQYF
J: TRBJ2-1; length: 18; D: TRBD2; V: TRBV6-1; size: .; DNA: TGTGCCAGCACCCCAAAGGGACTAGCGGGGAGCTCCTACAATGAGCAGTTCTTC; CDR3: CASTPKGLAGSSYNEQFF
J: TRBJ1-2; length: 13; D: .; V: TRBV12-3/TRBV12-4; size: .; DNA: TGTGCCAGCAGTTCAGGGGCCTACTATGGCTACACCTTC; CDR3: CASSSGAYYGYTF
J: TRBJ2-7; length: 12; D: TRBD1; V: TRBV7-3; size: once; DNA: TGTGCCAGCAGCTCCTCAGGGGGCGAGCAGTACTTC; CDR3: CASSSSGGEQYF
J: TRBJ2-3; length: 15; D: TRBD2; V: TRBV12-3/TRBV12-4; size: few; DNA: TGTGCCAGCAGTTTAAGGACTAGCGTGCCGATAACGCAGTATTTT; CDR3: CASSLRTSVPITQYF
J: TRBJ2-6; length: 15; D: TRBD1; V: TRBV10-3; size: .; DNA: TGTGCCATCAGCCAGGGGGCTAGTAGGGCCAACGTCCTGACTTTC; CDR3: CAISQGASRANVLTF
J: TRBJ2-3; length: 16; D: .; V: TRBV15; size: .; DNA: TGTGCCACCAGCAGAGATGGGGGGCAGGGCGCCGATACGCAGTATTTT; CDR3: CATSRDGGQGADTQYF
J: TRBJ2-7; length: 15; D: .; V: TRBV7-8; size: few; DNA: TGTGCCAGCAGCCCCGGGACCGCCGCCTGGTACGAGCAGTACTTC; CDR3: CASSPGTAAWYEQYF
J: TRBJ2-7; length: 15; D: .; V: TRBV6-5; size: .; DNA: TGTGCCAGCAGTTCGCCCCGGAGGAACTCCTACGAGCAGTACTTC; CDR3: CASSSPRRNSYEQYF
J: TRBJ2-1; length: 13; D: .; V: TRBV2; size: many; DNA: TGTGCCAGCAGCCGGGACATTAGGAATGAGCAGTTCTTC; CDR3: CASSRDIRNEQFF
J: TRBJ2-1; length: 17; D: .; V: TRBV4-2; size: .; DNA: TGTGCCAGCAGCCAAGACTTCTTGACCCGGGTGCGGGGTGCGCAGTTCTTC; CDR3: CASSQDFLTRVRGAQFF
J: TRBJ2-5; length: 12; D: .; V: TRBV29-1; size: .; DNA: TGCAGCGTTGGTCGATTGGGCGAGACCCAGTACTTC; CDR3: CSVGRLGETQYF
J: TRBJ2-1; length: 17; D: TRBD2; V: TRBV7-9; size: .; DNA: TGTGCCAGCAGCTTACTGCTAGCGGGAGGGTTCTACAATGAGCAGTTCTTC; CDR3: CASSLLLAGGFYNEQFF
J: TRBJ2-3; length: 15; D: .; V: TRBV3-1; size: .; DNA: TGTGCCAGCAGCCAAGATCTGGCTAGCGCAGATACGCAGTATTTT; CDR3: CASSQDLASADTQYF
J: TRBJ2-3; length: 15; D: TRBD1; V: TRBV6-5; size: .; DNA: TGTGCCAGCAGTTACGGGACAGGGAGGCAAGATACGCAGTATTTT; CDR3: CASSYGTGRQDTQYF
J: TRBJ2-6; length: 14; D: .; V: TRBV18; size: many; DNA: TGTGCCAGCTCACCAGGAACAGGGGCCAACGTCCTGACTTTC; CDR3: CASSPGTGANVLTF
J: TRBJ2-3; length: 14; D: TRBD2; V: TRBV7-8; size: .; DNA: TGTGCCAGCAGCCCTGGGGGAGGGAAAGATACGCAGTATTTT; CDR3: CASSPGGGKDTQYF
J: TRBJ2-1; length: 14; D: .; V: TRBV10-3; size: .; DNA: TGTGCCATCAGTGATCGCGAAGCCTACAATGAGCAGTTCTTC; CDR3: CAISDREAYNEQFF